The rows below give T cell receptor beta chains drawn from one sample of a study of T cells after yellow fever vaccination. From the 5' RACE reads, TCRdb called clonotypes with MiXCR, one entry per CDR3 protein. The table shows 40,000 to 55,000 distinct CDR3 sequences, with 6.6% occurring only once. The sequencing here drew on CD8+ T cells not binding an NS4B(214-222) dextramer, sorted from PBMCs, taken roughly seven weeks after the first yellow fever vaccination. Receptors originate from a man between 18 and 29 years old who received the YFV17D yellow fever vaccine. Both conserved end residues are part of each CDR3. Fields, in order: clone size, J gene, CDR3 length, D gene, V gene, CDR3 DNA, CDR3 protein. D genes are given only for firm matches. Size is omitted from some rows. Given values are once, few, many or a class for expanded clones.

abundance: few
j_gene: TRBJ2-2
len: 12
d_gene: .
v_gene: TRBV13
CDR3nt: TGTGCCAGCAGCAACAGGGTACGGGAGCTGTTTTTT
CDR3aa: CASSNRVRELFF

abundance: few
j_gene: TRBJ2-3
len: 14
d_gene: .
v_gene: TRBV7-3
CDR3nt: TGTGCCAGCAGCCCTTACGGGGTGGCAGATACGCAGTATTTT
CDR3aa: CASSPYGVADTQYF

abundance: few
j_gene: TRBJ2-7
len: 15
d_gene: .
v_gene: TRBV4-3
CDR3nt: TGCGCCAGCAGCCCAGGGCCGGCAGCCCCCTACGAGCAGTACTTC
CDR3aa: CASSPGPAAPYEQYF

abundance: many
j_gene: TRBJ2-5
len: 15
d_gene: .
v_gene: TRBV15
CDR3nt: TGTGCCACCAGCAGAGATTACCCCGGGCGGGGGACCCAGTACTTC
CDR3aa: CATSRDYPGRGTQYF

abundance: few
j_gene: TRBJ1-5
len: 18
d_gene: TRBD1
v_gene: TRBV4-2
CDR3nt: TGTGCCAGCAGCAACCGCCCCGGAGGACAGGGGAGCAATCAGCCCCAGCATTTT
CDR3aa: CASSNRPGGQGSNQPQHF

abundance: .
j_gene: TRBJ2-3
len: 16
d_gene: TRBD1
v_gene: TRBV7-9
CDR3nt: TGTGCCAGCAGCTCCTGGACAGGGGGCGAGACAGATACGCAGTATTTT
CDR3aa: CASSSWTGGETDTQYF

abundance: .
j_gene: TRBJ2-7
len: 13
d_gene: .
v_gene: TRBV7-3
CDR3nt: TGTGCCAGGAGCTTTTGGACGCCCTACGAGCAGTACTTC
CDR3aa: CARSFWTPYEQYF

abundance: many
j_gene: TRBJ1-2
len: 15
d_gene: TRBD1
v_gene: TRBV7-9
CDR3nt: TGTGCCAGCAGCTCCCGGGACAGGGATGCCTATGGCTACACCTTC
CDR3aa: CASSSRDRDAYGYTF

abundance: many
j_gene: TRBJ1-2
len: 16
d_gene: .
v_gene: TRBV7-9
CDR3nt: TGTGCCAGCAGCTTAGCGCTGGAGAGTCGGGGCTATGGCTACACCTTC
CDR3aa: CASSLALESRGYGYTF

abundance: few
j_gene: TRBJ2-2
len: 13
d_gene: .
v_gene: TRBV30
CDR3nt: TGTGCCTGGAGTACAGGGAACACCGGGGAGCTGTTTTTT
CDR3aa: CAWSTGNTGELFF

abundance: .
j_gene: TRBJ2-1
len: 16
d_gene: .
v_gene: TRBV6-5
CDR3nt: TGTGCCAGCAGTTACGGAGCAGGGGACTCCTACAATGAGCAGTTCTTC
CDR3aa: CASSYGAGDSYNEQFF

abundance: many
j_gene: TRBJ2-1
len: 14
d_gene: .
v_gene: TRBV2
CDR3nt: TGTGCCAGCAGTGATGACTCCCGTATCGATGAGCAGTTCTTC
CDR3aa: CASSDDSRIDEQFF

abundance: many
j_gene: TRBJ2-7
len: 13
d_gene: .
v_gene: TRBV7-9
CDR3nt: TGTGCCAGCAGCTTGGACAGTTTGTACGAGCAGTACTTC
CDR3aa: CASSLDSLYEQYF

abundance: .
j_gene: TRBJ2-7
len: 16
d_gene: .
v_gene: TRBV4-2
CDR3nt: TGTGCCAGGGGCCCCGGGCCCGACTTGTTTTCGTACGAGCAGTACTTC
CDR3aa: CARGPGPDLFSYEQYF

abundance: many
j_gene: TRBJ2-5
len: 15
d_gene: .
v_gene: TRBV4-1
CDR3nt: TGCGCCAGCAGCCAAGACGGGGGGCGCAGGGAGACCCAGTACTTC
CDR3aa: CASSQDGGRRETQYF

abundance: .
j_gene: TRBJ2-3
len: 12
d_gene: .
v_gene: TRBV10-3
CDR3nt: TGTGCCATCAGTGATTTAACAGATACGCAGTATTTT
CDR3aa: CAISDLTDTQYF

abundance: many
j_gene: TRBJ2-1
len: 12
d_gene: TRBD2
v_gene: TRBV19
CDR3nt: TGTGCCAGCGGACTAGGCTACAATGAGCAGTTCTTC
CDR3aa: CASGLGYNEQFF

abundance: many
j_gene: TRBJ1-2
len: 17
d_gene: TRBD1
v_gene: TRBV5-1
CDR3nt: TGCGCCAGCAGCCCACGGACAGGGATCCTTACCCTATATGGCTACACCTTC
CDR3aa: CASSPRTGILTLYGYTF

abundance: few
j_gene: TRBJ1-1
len: 16
d_gene: .
v_gene: TRBV4-3
CDR3nt: TGCGCCAGCAGCCAAGAGTCGGACAGACCAAACACTGAAGCTTTCTTT
CDR3aa: CASSQESDRPNTEAFF

abundance: few
j_gene: TRBJ2-2
len: 13
d_gene: .
v_gene: TRBV4-1
CDR3nt: TGCGCCAGCAGCACGGACTTCACCGGGGAGCTGTTTTTT
CDR3aa: CASSTDFTGELFF

abundance: .
j_gene: TRBJ2-1
len: 14
d_gene: TRBD2
v_gene: TRBV27
CDR3nt: TGTGCCAGCAGCCTAGCGGGGGGGCGTGATGAGCAGTTCTTC
CDR3aa: CASSLAGGRDEQFF

abundance: many
j_gene: TRBJ2-7
len: 16
d_gene: TRBD2
v_gene: TRBV20-1
CDR3nt: TGCAGTGCTAGAAAGGGGCTAGCGGGGGGGCTCTACGAGCAGTACTTC
CDR3aa: CSARKGLAGGLYEQYF

abundance: many
j_gene: TRBJ2-5
len: 16
d_gene: .
v_gene: TRBV4-1
CDR3nt: TGCGCCAGCAGCCCCGTGATGCAGGGGCATGGGGAGACCCAGTACTTC
CDR3aa: CASSPVMQGHGETQYF

abundance: .
j_gene: TRBJ2-6
len: 15
d_gene: .
v_gene: TRBV6-5
CDR3nt: TGTGCCAGCAGCAACACAGTAACTGGGGCCAACGTCCTGACTTTC
CDR3aa: CASSNTVTGANVLTF

abundance: few
j_gene: TRBJ1-5
len: 14
d_gene: TRBD1
v_gene: TRBV12-3/TRBV12-4
CDR3nt: TGTGCCAGCGGGACGACAGGGGAAGGTCAGCCCCAGCATTTT
CDR3aa: CASGTTGEGQPQHF

abundance: many
j_gene: TRBJ2-1
len: 15
d_gene: .
v_gene: TRBV5-1
CDR3nt: TGCGCCAGCAGCTTGAGCCCCCTCGACGGTAATGAGCAGTTCTTC
CDR3aa: CASSLSPLDGNEQFF

abundance: many
j_gene: TRBJ2-1
len: 19
d_gene: .
v_gene: TRBV9
CDR3nt: TGTGCCAGCAGTCGTAGATACGAGTCGAACGGGGGCTCCTACAATGAGCAGTTCTTC
CDR3aa: CASSRRYESNGGSYNEQFF

abundance: many
j_gene: TRBJ2-7
len: 15
d_gene: .
v_gene: TRBV4-1
CDR3nt: TGCGCCAGCAGCCAAGAAGGTCAGGGCCCCTACGAGCAGTACTTC
CDR3aa: CASSQEGQGPYEQYF

abundance: many
j_gene: TRBJ2-7
len: 17
d_gene: .
v_gene: TRBV19
CDR3nt: TGTGCCAGTAGTGATATAGGGGCAGGGGCGAACTCCTACGAGCAGTACTTC
CDR3aa: CASSDIGAGANSYEQYF

abundance: many
j_gene: TRBJ2-2
len: 15
d_gene: .
v_gene: TRBV12-3/TRBV12-4
CDR3nt: TGTGCCAGCAGCCCGGAGGGGGGGAACACCGGGGAGCTGTTTTTT
CDR3aa: CASSPEGGNTGELFF

abundance: many
j_gene: TRBJ2-5
len: 16
d_gene: TRBD2
v_gene: TRBV6-2/TRBV6-3
CDR3nt: TGTGCCAGCAGCCTCGTCGGACTAGCGGTGGCTGAGACCCAGTACTTC
CDR3aa: CASSLVGLAVAETQYF

abundance: many
j_gene: TRBJ2-7
len: 15
d_gene: TRBD2
v_gene: TRBV4-2
CDR3nt: TGTGCCAGCAGCCAAGATTCGAGCGGGGACGACGAGCAGTACTTC
CDR3aa: CASSQDSSGDDEQYF

abundance: many
j_gene: TRBJ1-2
len: 14
d_gene: TRBD1
v_gene: TRBV4-2
CDR3nt: TGTGCCAGCAGCCCCGGGACAGGGTGGAGTGGCTACACCTTC
CDR3aa: CASSPGTGWSGYTF

abundance: few
j_gene: TRBJ1-4
len: 13
d_gene: .
v_gene: TRBV4-2
CDR3nt: TGTGCCAGCAGCCAAGGACAGAATGAAAAACTGTTTTTT
CDR3aa: CASSQGQNEKLFF

abundance: .
j_gene: TRBJ2-4
len: 14
d_gene: TRBD2
v_gene: TRBV12-3/TRBV12-4
CDR3nt: TGTGCCAGCAGTTCCCCCCGGGGGGAAAACATTCAGTACTTC
CDR3aa: CASSSPRGENIQYF

abundance: .
j_gene: TRBJ2-7
len: 17
d_gene: TRBD2
v_gene: TRBV7-2
CDR3nt: TGTGCCAGCAGCTCACCCCTTAGGACGGTCGGGGGGGACGAGCAGTACTTC
CDR3aa: CASSSPLRTVGGDEQYF

abundance: .
j_gene: TRBJ1-4
len: 14
d_gene: .
v_gene: TRBV4-2
CDR3nt: TGTGCCAGCAGCCAAATAGGGGCGGGTGAAAAACTGTTTTTT
CDR3aa: CASSQIGAGEKLFF

abundance: few
j_gene: TRBJ2-3
len: 17
d_gene: TRBD2
v_gene: TRBV11-2
CDR3nt: TGTGCCAGCAGCTTAGAAGGACTAGCCCCGAAGATAGATACGCAGTATTTT
CDR3aa: CASSLEGLAPKIDTQYF

abundance: many
j_gene: TRBJ2-2
len: 17
d_gene: .
v_gene: TRBV21-1
CDR3nt: TGTGCCAGCAGCACACCGGGACAGGGGAAGCGCACCGGGGAGCTGTTTTTT
CDR3aa: CASSTPGQGKRTGELFF

abundance: .
j_gene: TRBJ2-3
len: 13
d_gene: .
v_gene: TRBV30
CDR3nt: TGTGCCTGGGACGGGGATAGCACAGATACGCAGTATTTT
CDR3aa: CAWDGDSTDTQYF

abundance: many
j_gene: TRBJ2-1
len: 15
d_gene: TRBD2
v_gene: TRBV6-1
CDR3nt: TGTGCCAGCAGTGGTCTAGCGGTGATTGGGGATGAGCAGTTCTTC
CDR3aa: CASSGLAVIGDEQFF

abundance: many
j_gene: TRBJ1-1
len: 13
d_gene: .
v_gene: TRBV6-5
CDR3nt: TGTGCCAGCAGTTACTCGGGCGGCACTGAAGCTTTCTTT
CDR3aa: CASSYSGGTEAFF

abundance: few
j_gene: TRBJ2-2
len: 15
d_gene: TRBD2
v_gene: TRBV2
CDR3nt: TGTGCCAGCAGTGAAGGACTAGCGGGGACCGGGGAGCTGTTTTTT
CDR3aa: CASSEGLAGTGELFF

abundance: many
j_gene: TRBJ1-2
len: 14
d_gene: TRBD1
v_gene: TRBV5-5
CDR3nt: TGTGCCAGCAGCTTGAGGGACAGCACCTATGGCTACACCTTC
CDR3aa: CASSLRDSTYGYTF

abundance: few
j_gene: TRBJ1-5
len: 15
d_gene: .
v_gene: TRBV7-2
CDR3nt: TGTGCCAGCACCAAAGCGGGCTTCCCGGGCACGCCCCAGCATTTT
CDR3aa: CASTKAGFPGTPQHF